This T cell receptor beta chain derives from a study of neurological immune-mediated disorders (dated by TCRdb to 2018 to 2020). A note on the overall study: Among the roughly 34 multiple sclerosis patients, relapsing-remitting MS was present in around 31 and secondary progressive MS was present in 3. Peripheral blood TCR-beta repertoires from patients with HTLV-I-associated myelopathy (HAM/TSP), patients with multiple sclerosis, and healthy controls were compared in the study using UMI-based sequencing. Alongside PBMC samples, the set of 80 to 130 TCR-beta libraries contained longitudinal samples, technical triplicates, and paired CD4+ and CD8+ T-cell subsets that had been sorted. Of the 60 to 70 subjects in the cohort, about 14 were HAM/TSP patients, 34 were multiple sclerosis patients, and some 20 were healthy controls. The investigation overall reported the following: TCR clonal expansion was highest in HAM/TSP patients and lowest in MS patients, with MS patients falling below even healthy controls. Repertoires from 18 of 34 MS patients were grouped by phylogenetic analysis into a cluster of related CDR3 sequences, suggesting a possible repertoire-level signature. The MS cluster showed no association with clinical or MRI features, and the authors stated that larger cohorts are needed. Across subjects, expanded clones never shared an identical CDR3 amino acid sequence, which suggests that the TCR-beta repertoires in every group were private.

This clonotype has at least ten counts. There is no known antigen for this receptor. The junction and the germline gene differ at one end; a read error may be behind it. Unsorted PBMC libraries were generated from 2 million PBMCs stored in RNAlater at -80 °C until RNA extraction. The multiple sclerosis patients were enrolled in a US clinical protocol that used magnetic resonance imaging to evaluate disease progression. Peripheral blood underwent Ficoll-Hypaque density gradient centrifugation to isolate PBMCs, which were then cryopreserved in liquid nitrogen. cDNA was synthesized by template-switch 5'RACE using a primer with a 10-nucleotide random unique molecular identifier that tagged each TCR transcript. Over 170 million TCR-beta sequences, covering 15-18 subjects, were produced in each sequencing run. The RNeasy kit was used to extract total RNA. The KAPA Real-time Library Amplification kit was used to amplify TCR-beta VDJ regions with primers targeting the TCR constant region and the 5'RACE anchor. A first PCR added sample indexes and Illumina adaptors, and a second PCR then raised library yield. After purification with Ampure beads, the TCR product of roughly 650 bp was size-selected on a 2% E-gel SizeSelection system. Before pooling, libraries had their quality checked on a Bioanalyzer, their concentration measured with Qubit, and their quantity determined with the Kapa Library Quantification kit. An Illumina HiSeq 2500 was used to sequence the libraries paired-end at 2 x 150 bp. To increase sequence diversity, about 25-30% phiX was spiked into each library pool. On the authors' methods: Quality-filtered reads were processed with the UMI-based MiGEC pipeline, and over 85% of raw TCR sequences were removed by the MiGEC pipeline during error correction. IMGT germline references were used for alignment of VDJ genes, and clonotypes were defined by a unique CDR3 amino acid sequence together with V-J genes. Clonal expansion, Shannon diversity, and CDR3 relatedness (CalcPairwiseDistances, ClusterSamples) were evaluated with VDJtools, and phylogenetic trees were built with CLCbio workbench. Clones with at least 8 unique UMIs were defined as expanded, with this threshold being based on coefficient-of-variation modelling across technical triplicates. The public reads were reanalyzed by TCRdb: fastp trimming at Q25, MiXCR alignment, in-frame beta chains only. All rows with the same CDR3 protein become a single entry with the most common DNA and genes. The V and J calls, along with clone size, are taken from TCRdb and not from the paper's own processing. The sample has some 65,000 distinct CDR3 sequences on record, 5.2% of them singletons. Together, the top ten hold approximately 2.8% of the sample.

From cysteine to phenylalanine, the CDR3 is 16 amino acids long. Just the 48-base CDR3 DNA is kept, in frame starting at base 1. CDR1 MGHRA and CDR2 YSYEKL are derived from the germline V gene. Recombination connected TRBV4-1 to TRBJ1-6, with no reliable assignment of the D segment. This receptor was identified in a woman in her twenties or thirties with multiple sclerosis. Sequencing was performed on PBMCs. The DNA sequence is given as TGCGCCAGCAGCCAAGATGGCCTAGGACGGGATTCACCCCTCAACTTT. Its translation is CASSQDGLGRDSPLNF.